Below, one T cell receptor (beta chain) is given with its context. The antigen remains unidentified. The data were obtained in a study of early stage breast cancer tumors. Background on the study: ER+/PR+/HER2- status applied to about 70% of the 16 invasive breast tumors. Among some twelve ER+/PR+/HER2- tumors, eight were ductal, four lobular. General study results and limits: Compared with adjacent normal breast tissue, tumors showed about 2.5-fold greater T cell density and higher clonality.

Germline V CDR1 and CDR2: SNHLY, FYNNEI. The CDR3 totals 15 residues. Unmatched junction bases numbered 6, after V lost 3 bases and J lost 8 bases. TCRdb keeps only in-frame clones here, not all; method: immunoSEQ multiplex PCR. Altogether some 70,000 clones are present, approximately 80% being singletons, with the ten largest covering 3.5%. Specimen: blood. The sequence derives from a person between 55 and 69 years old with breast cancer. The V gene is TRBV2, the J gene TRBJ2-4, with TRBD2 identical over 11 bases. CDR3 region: CASSDGLAGGDIQYF. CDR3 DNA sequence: TGTGCCAGCAGTGATGGACTAGCGGGCGGGGACATTCAGTACTTC.